The 27 T cell receptor beta chains in this list originate from one sample, sequenced in a study of T cell repertoires in cytomegalovirus infection. These receptors lack a known antigen. MiXCR was run by TCRdb on the reads, yielding one entry per CDR3 protein. The data hold roughly 920,000 distinct CDR3 sequences, with approximately 31% observed a single time. The source material was cultured CD8+ T cells from PBMCs, sampled from culture after CMV antigen stimulation. The receptor source for this set is a human donor in good health (CMV status not recorded). Some clones in this sample may be carry-over from other donors' samples.

This clonotype was counted only a few times. The V and J genes are TRBV4-2 and TRBJ2-3, with 8 bases identical to TRBD1. The ends lost 1 base at V and 1 base at J; junction bases unmatched: 4. This CDR3 has 16 residues. Germline CDR1 and CDR2: LGHNA and YNFKEQ. CDR3 DNA: TGTGCCAGCAGCCAAGTGGGGACAGGACGCACAGATACGCAGTATTTT. It specifies CASSQVGTGRTDTQYF.

This chain connects TRBV6-8 to TRBJ2-1, with D perhaps matching TRBD1 (5 bases). There are 13 residues in the CDR3. The germline gives CDR1 MNHGY, CDR2 SAAAGT. Between the trimmed V and J ends, which lost 2 bases and 6 bases, there was a span of 8 bases. The CDR3 sequence is CASSYAGSNEQFF. The DNA for the CDR3 is TGTGCCAGCAGTTACGCAGGGTCCAATGAGCAGTTCTTC.

V gene TRBV4-1 combines with J gene TRBJ2-3; D gene unclear. V lost 1 base, J lost 5 bases, and 19 bases lay in between. Germline V lookup: CDR1 MGHRA, CDR2 YSYEKL. This CDR3 has 17 amino acids. In nucleotides, the CDR3 is TGCGCCAGCAGCCAAGGATTAGGGTCAGAGTGGGGAGATACGCAGTATTTT. Its translation is CASSQGLGSEWGDTQYF.

The V call is TRBV6-1, the J call TRBJ2-2, with 8 bases identical to TRBD2. V lost 5 bases, J lost 8 bases, and 13 bases stayed unmatched. CDR1 and CDR2 (germline): MNHNS, SASEGT. This CDR3 region has 16 residues. The CDR3 here is CASSPGTGGLAGELFF. CDR3 bases: TGTGCCAGCAGTCCCGGAACGGGGGGGCTGGCTGGGGAGCTGTTTTTT.

This clonotype was seen just once. V usage is TRBV2 and J usage is TRBJ1-2; unclear D gene. Germline V CDR1 and CDR2: SNHLY, FYNNEI. The length of the CDR3 is 12 residues. Here the CDR3 DNA reads TGTGCGAGGACGGCACAGAACTATGGCTACACCTTC. This gives the protein CARTAQNYGYTF.

The chain employs TRBV28 and TRBJ2-1; D perhaps matches TRBD2 (5 bases). The CDR3 runs to 14 residues. Germline CDR1 is MDHEN and CDR2 is SYDVKM. V was clipped by 5 bases and J by 10 bases, with 18 bases between them. DNA for the CDR3: TGTGCCAGCAGTCCCTCCGACACCGGGGAGGAGCAGTTCTTC. It translates to CASSPSDTGEEQFF.

This clonotype was recorded at least ten times. The rearrangement links TRBV12-3 or TRBV12-4 to TRBJ2-3, with 7 bases that match TRBD2. After removal of 3 bases from V and 0 bases from J, the junction contained 12 bases not matched to a gene. There are 18 residues in the CDR3. This CDR3 reads CASSFRLAVAASTDTQYF. DNA of the CDR3: TGTGCCAGCAGTTTTCGCCTAGCGGTTGCAGCTAGCACAGATACGCAGTATTTT.

The J gene is TRBJ1-5, the V gene TRBV6-1; the match to TRBD1 covers 9 bases. Trimming at V came to 6 bases and at J to 5 bases, leaving 11 bases not matched to a gene. The germline gives CDR1 MNHNS, CDR2 SASEGT. The CDR3 is made up of 16 amino acids. CDR3 nucleotides: TGTGCCAGCAGGTCGTATCGCGGGGACAGGGATCAGCCCCAGCATTTT. Its translation: CASRSYRGDRDQPQHF.

This clonotype was seen a handful of times. The rearrangement links TRBV15 to TRBJ2-3; TRBD2 aligns across 8 bases. CDR1 and CDR2 (germline): LNHNV, YYDKDF (reference sequence). The CDR3 loop spans 17 amino acids. V lost 2 bases and J lost 0; bases outside the gene matches: 7. The CDR3 here is CATSRTIAGLSTDTQYF. The CDR3 nucleotides read TGTGCCACCAGCAGAACCATAGCGGGGCTAAGCACAGATACGCAGTATTTT.

This clonotype came up a few times. The gene calls are TRBV28 and TRBJ2-2; D call uncertain. The CDR3 runs 17 residues. Germline V gene sequence: CDR1 MDHEN, CDR2 SYDVKM. Trimming shortened V by 2 bases and J by 4 bases, and 17 bases separated the two germline ends. Here the CDR3 reads CASSLTDDILSTGELFF. The CDR3 bases are TGTGCCAGCAGTTTAACCGACGACATACTAAGCACCGGGGAGCTGTTTTTT. The full variable domain, rest sourced from reference TRBV28 and TRBJ2-2, is DVKVTQSSRYLVKRTGEKVFLECVQDMDHENMFWYRQDPGLGLRLIYFSYDVKMKEKGDIPEGYSVSREKKERFSLILESASTNQTSMYLCASSLTDDILSTGELFFGEGSRLTVL.

This rearrangement joins TRBV27 to TRBJ1-6; D possibly corresponds to TRBD1 (5 bases). This CDR3 has 16 residues. Trimming removed 10 bases from V and 6 bases from J, with 22 bases in between. CDR1 and CDR2 from the germline V gene are MNHEY and SMNVEV (reference sequence). In DNA, the CDR3 is TGTGCCACCTCCTCCGGGACTCCAAGGAGTAATTCACCCCTCCACTTT. Protein: CATSSGTPRSNSPLHF.

The rearrangement joins TRBV4-2 to TRBJ2-1; D perhaps matches TRBD2 (7 bases). CDR1 and CDR2 (germline): LGHNA, YNFKEQ. The CDR3 has 17 amino acids. V lost 0 bases, J lost 2 bases, and 14 bases lay in between. The CDR3 region is CASSQDFPRGPYNEQFF. The CDR3 DNA is TGTGCCAGCAGCCAAGATTTCCCGCGGGGGCCCTACAATGAGCAGTTCTTC.

CDR3 nucleotide sequence: TGTGCCACCAGCAGAGATCTGGGGGGCAATGAGCAGTTCTTC. Residues: CATSRDLGGNEQFF. The V gene is TRBV15, the J gene TRBJ2-1; a weak D match, TRBD2 (6 bases). V was trimmed by 0 bases and J by 6 bases, leaving 9 bases between them. CDR1 and CDR2 (germline): LNHNV, YYDKDF (reference sequence). The CDR3 is 14 residues long.

The chain couples TRBV9 to TRBJ2-2; 8 bases fit TRBD1. Trimming took 0 bases from V and 6 from J; bases not matched to a gene: 7. This CDR3 is 16 amino acids long. CDR1 is SGDLS, CDR2 YYNGEE, per germline. This CDR3 reads CASSVGGTGMAGELFF. DNA for the CDR3: TGTGCCAGCAGCGTAGGGGGGACAGGAATGGCCGGGGAGCTGTTTTTT.

The genes are TRBV6-5 and TRBJ1-1; tentative D call: TRBD1 (5 bases). Between the trimmed V and J ends, which lost 3 bases and 2 bases, there was a span of 10 bases. Germline V lookup: CDR1 MNHEY, CDR2 SVGAGI. The CDR3 spans 14 residues. CDR3 sequence: CASSYATGNTEAFF. As DNA, the CDR3 is TGTGCCAGCAGTTATGCCACAGGAAACACTGAAGCTTTCTTT.

This clonotype was counted only a few times. The chain is built from TRBV3-1 and TRBJ1-2; maybe TRBD1 (5 bases). Germline V CDR1 and CDR2: LGHDT, YNNKEL (reference sequence). The CDR3 contains 13 residues. Trimming left V 1 base short and J 7 bases short, with 10 bases between. CDR3 in DNA: TGTGCCAGCAGCCAAGTCCAGGGATTTGGCTACACCTTC. Amino acid sequence: CASSQVQGFGYTF.

The CDR3 loop reads CATLSRHNEQFF. DNA for the CDR3: TGTGCCACTTTGTCACGACACAATGAGCAGTTCTTC. The V gene is TRBV24-1, the J gene TRBJ2-1; no clear D gene. Looked up from germline, CDR1 is KGHDR and CDR2 is SFDVKD. V shed 10 bases and J shed 5 bases, with 11 bases lying between them. This CDR3 contains 12 residues.

This clonotype was counted once. The CDR3 spells CSASGSSYNSPLHF. The CDR3 nucleotides are TGCAGTGCTAGTGGGAGCTCCTATAATTCACCCCTCCACTTT. The J gene is TRBJ1-6, the V gene TRBV20-1; no firm D call. The CDR3 sequence is 14 residues long. Trimming removed 3 bases at V and 0 bases at J, with 6 bases between. Germline CDR1 reads DFQATT; CDR2 reads SNEGSKA (reference sequence).

The chain recombines TRBV5-8 with TRBJ2-3; 11 bases are a match to TRBD2. Germline V CDR1 and CDR2: SGHTS, YDEGEE. V was clipped by 4 bases and J by 11 bases; unmatched bases: 9. This CDR3 spans 14 amino acids. The CDR3 DNA is TGTGCCAGCAGCACCACGGGACTAGCGGAGAGGCAGTATTTT. This gives the protein CASSTTGLAERQYF.

V gene TRBV20-1 combines with J gene TRBJ1-5; 7 bases map to TRBD1. The germline V gene has CDR1 DFQATT and CDR2 SNEGSKA (reference sequence). The J segment lost 3 bases and the V segment lost 5 bases, leaving 7 bases of the junction unmatched. The CDR3 spans 14 residues. The CDR3 is CSASDRTYNQPQHF. CDR3 bases: TGCAGTGCTTCGGACAGGACCTACAATCAGCCCCAGCATTTT.

The rearrangement joins TRBV6-2 or TRBV6-3 to TRBJ1-1; D might be TRBD1 (5 bases). Trimming stripped 0 bases from V and 8 bases from J, with 13 bases between. Germline CDR1 and CDR2: MNHEY and SVGEGT. The CDR3 is 14 residues long. The CDR3 spells CASSYSWDQWEAFF. The CDR3 DNA reads as TGTGCCAGCAGTTACTCTTGGGACCAGTGGGAAGCTTTCTTT.

In regard to this clonotype: A much more abundant neighbour one base away suggests this may be a read error. The chain uses TRBV5-4 and TRBJ2-3, with 9 bases fitting TRBD1. The germline V gene encodes CDR1 SGHNT and CDR2 YYREEE (reference sequence). This CDR3 has 15 residues. The junction had 2 bases not matched to a gene; V was cut back by 2 bases and J by 1 base. The DNA for the CDR3 is TGTGCCAGCAGCTTATGGGACAGGGGCACAGATACGCAGTATTTT. As protein: CASSLWDRGTDTQYF.

This clonotype was seen only a few times. The chain links TRBV6-2 or TRBV6-3 to TRBJ2-7; D perhaps matches TRBD1 (6 bases). This CDR3 is built from 14 residues. Germline V CDR1 and CDR2: MNHEY, SVGEGT. V lost 5 bases and J 2 bases, leaving 13 bases between the germline ends. The CDR3 DNA follows: TGTGCCAGCAGTACTACAGGGTTAACCTACGAGCAGTACGTC. It is translated as CASSTTGLTYEQYV.

This clonotype was observed a few times. V gene TRBV27 combines with J gene TRBJ1-1; 8 bases align to TRBD1. The germline V gene encodes CDR1 MNHEY and CDR2 SMNVEV (reference sequence). The CDR3 is 13 residues long. The ends lost 5 bases at V and 5 bases at J; junction bases unmatched: 4. In DNA, the CDR3 is TGTGCCAGCAGTCCGCAGGGGGCGACTGAAGCTTTCTTT. This translates into CASSPQGATEAFF.

V gene TRBV7-2 combines with J gene TRBJ2-2; D is uncertain. Germline V gene lookup returns CDR1 SGHTA and CDR2 FQGNSA. V was cut by 0 bases and J by 6 bases, with 5 bases left in between. The CDR3 loop spans 13 amino acids. The CDR3 region has the DNA TGTGCCAGCAGCTTAGCACCCCCCGGGGAGCTGTTTTTT. Translation gives CASSLAPPGELFF. The variable domain in full, completed from reference TRBV7-2 and TRBJ2-2, reads GAGVSQSPSNKVTEKGKDVELRCDPISGHTALYWYRQSLGQGLEFLIYFQGNSAPDKSGLPSDRFSAERTGGSVSTLTIQRTQQEDSAVYLCASSLAPPGELFFGEGSRLTVL.

The chain uses TRBV6-1 and TRBJ2-1; D may be TRBD1 (5 bases). Trimming shortened V by 5 bases and J by 7 bases, and 18 bases separated the two germline ends. The CDR3 covers 15 residues. Germline values: CDR1 MNHNS, CDR2 SASEGT. The CDR3 spells CASSYGQGTRNEQFF. CDR3 in DNA: TGTGCCAGCAGTTACGGTCAGGGTACAAGAAATGAGCAGTTCTTC.

This clonotype has only a few counts. The chain couples TRBV28 to TRBJ2-7, with TRBD1 matching over 7 bases. V shed 5 bases and J 4 bases; nucleotides not matched to a gene: 2. Per the germline V gene, CDR1 is MDHEN and CDR2 is SYDVKM. This CDR3 has 12 residues. The CDR3 loop reads CASSGTAYEQYV. CDR3 nucleotide sequence: TGTGCCAGCAGTGGGACAGCATACGAGCAGTACGTC.